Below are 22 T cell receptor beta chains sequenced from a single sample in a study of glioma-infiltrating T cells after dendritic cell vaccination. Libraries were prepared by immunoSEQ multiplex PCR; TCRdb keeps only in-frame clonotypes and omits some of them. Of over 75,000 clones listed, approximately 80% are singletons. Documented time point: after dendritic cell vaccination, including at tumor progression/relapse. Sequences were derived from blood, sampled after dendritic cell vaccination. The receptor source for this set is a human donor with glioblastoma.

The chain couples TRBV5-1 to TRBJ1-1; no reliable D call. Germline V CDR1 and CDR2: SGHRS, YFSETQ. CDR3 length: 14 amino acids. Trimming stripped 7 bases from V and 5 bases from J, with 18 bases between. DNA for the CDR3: TGCGCCAGCCAGTCGGGATTAGTGACGACTGAAGCTTTCTTT. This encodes CASQSGLVTTEAFF.

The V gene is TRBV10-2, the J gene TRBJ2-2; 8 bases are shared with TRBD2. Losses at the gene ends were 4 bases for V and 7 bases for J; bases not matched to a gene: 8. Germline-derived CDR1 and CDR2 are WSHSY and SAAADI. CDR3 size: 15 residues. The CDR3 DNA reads TGCGCCAGCAGTGCCCCGGGACTAGAGGTCGGGGAGCTGTTTTTT. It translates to CASSAPGLEVGELFF.

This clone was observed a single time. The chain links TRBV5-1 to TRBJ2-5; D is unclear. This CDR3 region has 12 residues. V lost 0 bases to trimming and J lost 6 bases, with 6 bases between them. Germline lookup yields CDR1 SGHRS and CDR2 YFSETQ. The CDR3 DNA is TGCGCCAGCAGCTTGGCCTTAAAGACCCAGTACTTC. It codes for CASSLALKTQYF.

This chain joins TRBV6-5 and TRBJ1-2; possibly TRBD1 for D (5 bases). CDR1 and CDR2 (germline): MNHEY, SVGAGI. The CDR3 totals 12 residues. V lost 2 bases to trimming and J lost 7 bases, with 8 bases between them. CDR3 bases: TGTGCCAGCAGTTACCTAAGGGGTGGCTACACCTTC. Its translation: CASSYLRGGYTF.

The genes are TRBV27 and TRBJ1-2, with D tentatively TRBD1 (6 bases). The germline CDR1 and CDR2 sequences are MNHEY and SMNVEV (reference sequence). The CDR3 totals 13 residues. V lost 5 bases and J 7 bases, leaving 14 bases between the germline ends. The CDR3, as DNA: TGTGCCAGCAGTCCTAACAGGGATGTTGGCTACACCTTC. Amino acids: CASSPNRDVGYTF.

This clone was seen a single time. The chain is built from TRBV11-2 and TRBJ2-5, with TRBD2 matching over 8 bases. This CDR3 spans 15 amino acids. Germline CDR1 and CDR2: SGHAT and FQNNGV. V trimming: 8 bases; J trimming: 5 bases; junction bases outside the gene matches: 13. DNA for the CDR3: TGTGCCAGCGGACTAGGGTCGGGAGGGCCTGAGACCCAGTACTTC. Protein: CASGLGSGGPETQYF.

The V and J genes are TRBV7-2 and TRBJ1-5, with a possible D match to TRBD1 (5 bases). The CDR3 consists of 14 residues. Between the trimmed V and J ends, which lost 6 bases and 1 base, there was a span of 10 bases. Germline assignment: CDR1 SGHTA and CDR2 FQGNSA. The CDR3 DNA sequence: TGTGCCAGCAGTGTTCAGGGAAGCAATCAGCCCCAGCATTTT. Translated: CASSVQGSNQPQHF.

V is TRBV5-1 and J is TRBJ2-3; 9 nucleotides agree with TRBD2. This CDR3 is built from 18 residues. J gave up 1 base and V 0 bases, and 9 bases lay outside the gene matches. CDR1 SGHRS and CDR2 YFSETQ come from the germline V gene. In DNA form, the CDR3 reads TGCGCCAGCAGCTTGGCCGCGGGGGGGTCAAAAGGCACAGATACGCAGTATTTT. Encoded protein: CASSLAAGGSKGTDTQYF.

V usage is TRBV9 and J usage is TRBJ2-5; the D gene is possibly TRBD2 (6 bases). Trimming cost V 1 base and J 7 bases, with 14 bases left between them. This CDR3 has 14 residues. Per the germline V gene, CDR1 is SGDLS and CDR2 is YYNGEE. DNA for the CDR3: TGTGCCAGCAGCGTAAGTGAGCCCGGGGGGACCCAGTACTTC. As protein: CASSVSEPGGTQYF. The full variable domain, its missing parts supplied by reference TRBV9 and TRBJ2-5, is DSGVTQTPKHLITATGQRVTLRCSPRSGDLSVYWYQQSLDQGLQFLIQYYNGEERAKGNILERFSAQQFPDLHSELNLSSLELGDSALYFCASSVSEPGGTQYFGPGTRLLVL.

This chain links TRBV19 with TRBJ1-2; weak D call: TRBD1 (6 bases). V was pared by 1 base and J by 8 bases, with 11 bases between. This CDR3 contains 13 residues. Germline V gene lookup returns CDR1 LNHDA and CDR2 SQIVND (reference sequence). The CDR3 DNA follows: TGTGCCAGTAGTATAGGGGGGCTGAGAGGCTACACCTTC. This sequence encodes CASSIGGLRGYTF.

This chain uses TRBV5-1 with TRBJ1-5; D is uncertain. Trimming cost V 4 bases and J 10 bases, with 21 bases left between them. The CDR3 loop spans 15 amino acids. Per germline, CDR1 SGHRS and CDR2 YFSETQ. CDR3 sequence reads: CASSREGGNEQPQHF. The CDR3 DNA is TGCGCCAGCAGCCGTGAGGGAGGGAACGAGCAACCCCAGCATTTT.

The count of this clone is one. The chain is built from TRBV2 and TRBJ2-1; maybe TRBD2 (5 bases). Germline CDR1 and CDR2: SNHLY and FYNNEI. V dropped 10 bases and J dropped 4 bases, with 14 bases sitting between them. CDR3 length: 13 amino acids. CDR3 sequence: CATNLGIYNEQFF. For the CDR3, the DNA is TGTGCCACCAATCTCGGGATTTACAATGAGCAGTTCTTC.

CDR3 DNA: TGTGCCAGCAGCTTGAGAACAGGCAGCAATCAGCCCCAGCATTTT. It is translated as CASSLRTGSNQPQHF. The V and J genes are TRBV27 and TRBJ1-5; D might be TRBD1 (5 bases). Germline CDR1 reads MNHEY; CDR2 reads SMNVEV (reference sequence). This CDR3 has 15 residues. V gave up 6 bases and J gave up 1 base, with 13 bases separating them.

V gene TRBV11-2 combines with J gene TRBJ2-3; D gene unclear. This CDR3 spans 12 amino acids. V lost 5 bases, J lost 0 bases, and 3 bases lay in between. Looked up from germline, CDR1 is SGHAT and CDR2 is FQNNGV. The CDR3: CASSPSTDTQYF. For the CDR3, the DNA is TGTGCCAGCAGCCCAAGCACAGATACGCAGTATTTT.

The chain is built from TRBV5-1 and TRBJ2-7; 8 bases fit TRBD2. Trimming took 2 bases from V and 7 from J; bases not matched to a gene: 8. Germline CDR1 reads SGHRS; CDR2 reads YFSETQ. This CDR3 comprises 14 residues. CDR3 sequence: CASSLGEREREQYV. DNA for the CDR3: TGCGCCAGCAGCTTAGGGGAGCGGGAGAGGGAGCAGTACGTC.

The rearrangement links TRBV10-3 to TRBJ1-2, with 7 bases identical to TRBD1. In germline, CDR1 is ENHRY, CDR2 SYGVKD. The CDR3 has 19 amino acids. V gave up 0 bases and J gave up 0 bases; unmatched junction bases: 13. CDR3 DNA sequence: TGTGCCATCAGTGAGTCCATGATAGGGACAGCCTATACTAACTATGGCTACACCTTC. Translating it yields CAISESMIGTAYTNYGYTF.

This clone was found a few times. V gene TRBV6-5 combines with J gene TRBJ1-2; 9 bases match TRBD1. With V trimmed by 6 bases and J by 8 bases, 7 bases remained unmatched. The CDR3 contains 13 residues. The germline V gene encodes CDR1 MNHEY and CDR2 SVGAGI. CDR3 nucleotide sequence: TGTGCCAGCAGACGCGGGACAGGGAACGGCTACACCTTC. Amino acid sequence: CASRRGTGNGYTF.

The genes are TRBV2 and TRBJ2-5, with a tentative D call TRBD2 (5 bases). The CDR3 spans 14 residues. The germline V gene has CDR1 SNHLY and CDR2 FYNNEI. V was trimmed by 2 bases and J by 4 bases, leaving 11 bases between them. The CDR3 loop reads CASSERGRGETQYF. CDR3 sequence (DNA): TGTGCCAGCAGTGAAAGAGGGAGAGGAGAGACCCAGTACTTC.

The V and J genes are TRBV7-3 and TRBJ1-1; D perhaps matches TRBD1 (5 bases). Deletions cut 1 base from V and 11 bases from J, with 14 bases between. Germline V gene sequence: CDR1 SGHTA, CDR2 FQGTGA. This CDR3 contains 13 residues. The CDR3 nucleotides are TGTGCCAGCAGCTTAATAGGAGGGGCCGAGGCTTTCTTT. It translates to CASSLIGGAEAFF. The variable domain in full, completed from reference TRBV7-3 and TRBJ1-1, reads GAGVSQTPSNKVTEKGKYVELRCDPISGHTALYWYRQSLGQGPEFLIYFQGTGAADDSGLPNDRFFAVRPEGSVSTLKIQRTERGDSAVYLCASSLIGGAEAFFGQGTRLTVV.

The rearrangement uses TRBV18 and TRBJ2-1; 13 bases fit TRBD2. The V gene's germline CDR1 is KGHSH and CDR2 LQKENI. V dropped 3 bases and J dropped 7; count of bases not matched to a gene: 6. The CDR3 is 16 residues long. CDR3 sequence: CASSPPGTSGVNEQFF. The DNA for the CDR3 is TGTGCCAGCTCACCCCCCGGGACTAGCGGGGTAAATGAGCAGTTCTTC.

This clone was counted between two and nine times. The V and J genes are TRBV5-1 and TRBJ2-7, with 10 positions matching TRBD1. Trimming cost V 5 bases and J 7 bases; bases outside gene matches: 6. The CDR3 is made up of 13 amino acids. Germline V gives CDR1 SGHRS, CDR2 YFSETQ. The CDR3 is CASRRDRGQEQYV. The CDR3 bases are TGCGCCAGCAGGCGTGACAGGGGGCAAGAGCAGTACGTC.

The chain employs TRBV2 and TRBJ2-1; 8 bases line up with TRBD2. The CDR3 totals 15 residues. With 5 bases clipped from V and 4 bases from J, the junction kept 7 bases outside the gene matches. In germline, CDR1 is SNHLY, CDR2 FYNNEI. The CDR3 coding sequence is TGTGCCAGCAGTTTTAGCGGGGTGGTGTACAATGAGCAGTTCTTC. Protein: CASSFSGVVYNEQFF. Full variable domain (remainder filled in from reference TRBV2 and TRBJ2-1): EPEVTQTPSHQVTQMGQEVILRCVPISNHLYFYWYRQILGQKVEFLVSFYNNEISEKSEIFDDQFSVERPDGSNFTLKIRSTKLEDSAMYFCASSFSGVVYNEQFFGPGTRLTVL.